Listed here is a single T cell receptor (beta chain). The sample is drawn from a study of cytomegalovirus exposure and HLA in healthy donors. This PCR relied on a set of 60 Vbeta primers and 13 Jbeta primers. TCRdb's copy holds only in-frame clones and misses some; the assay was immunoSEQ multiplex PCR. Among roughly 100,000 clones listed, approximately 85% were seen once. J gave up 7 bases and V 3 bases, and 8 bases lay outside the gene matches. The CDR3 consists of 14 residues. The germline V gene encodes CDR1 SGHNT and CDR2 YYREEE (reference sequence). This chain uses TRBV5-4 with TRBJ2-7, with 9 bases aligning to TRBD2. Sequencing was done on a sample of PBMCs. This TCR derives from a woman under 30 in good health and CMV-seropositive. The CDR3 DNA follows: TGTGCCAGCAGCTCAAGGGGCCTAGCGGGGGAGCAGTACTTC. It encodes CASSSRGLAGEQYF.